This entry lists 8 T cell receptor beta chains sequenced from one sample in a study of blood T cell repertoires in COVID-19. Repertoires were generated with immunoSEQ multiplex PCR, while TCRdb's copy carries only in-frame clones and drops some. The profile covers over 150,000 clones, with 84% appearing a single time and about 14% taken by the ten largest. The sequenced sample consisted of peripheral blood. These receptors were obtained from a man between 18 and 29 years old with active or convalescent COVID-19.

J is TRBJ1-6 and V is TRBV10-3; maybe TRBD1 (6 bases). Germline lookup yields CDR1 ENHRY and CDR2 SYGVKD. There are 13 residues in the CDR3. V dropped 4 bases and J dropped 9 bases, with 10 bases sitting between them. The CDR3 loop reads CAISGGGGSPLHF. The DNA for the CDR3 is TGTGCCATCAGTGGAGGGGGGGGTTCACCCCTCCACTTT.

The chain combines TRBV11-3 with TRBJ2-1; D unresolved. The CDR3 is 15 amino acids. Trimming shortened V by 0 bases and J by 4 bases, and 10 bases separated the two germline ends. The germline V gene has CDR1 SGHNT and CDR2 YENEEA. CDR3 protein: CASSLDIGNYNEQFF. In DNA form, the CDR3 reads TGTGCCAGCAGCTTAGATATTGGCAATTACAATGAGCAGTTCTTC.

This rearrangement joins TRBV7-2 to TRBJ2-3; tentatively, D is TRBD2 (6 bases). Germline V lookup: CDR1 SGHTA, CDR2 FQGNSA. Trimming left V 5 bases short and J 0 bases short, with 12 bases between. The CDR3 extends over 15 amino acids. CDR3 sequence reads: CASSQRRGSTDTQYF. The CDR3 nucleotides are TGTGCCAGCAGCCAACGGCGGGGAAGCACAGATACGCAGTATTTT.

The CDR3 spells CASSQDPSSYNEQFF. Written as DNA, the CDR3 is TGCGCCAGCAGCCAAGATCCGAGCTCCTACAATGAGCAGTTCTTC. The J gene is TRBJ2-1, the V gene TRBV4-3; no definite D call. The CDR3 runs to 15 residues. Per germline, CDR1 LGHNA and CDR2 YSLEER. Trimming pared 0 bases from V and 0 bases from J, leaving 6 bases between.

This clone has a single count. The V and J genes are TRBV29-1 and TRBJ1-1; TRBD1 is a possible D gene (6 bases). Trimming pared 5 bases from V and 1 base from J, leaving 14 bases between. Germline V gene data show CDR1 as SQVTM and CDR2 as ANQGSEA. The CDR3 length is 14 residues. CDR3 region: CSVTGLPKNTEAFF. CDR3 bases: TGCAGCGTTACAGGGCTCCCAAAGAACACTGAAGCTTTCTTT.

This clone was found a few times. J is TRBJ2-3 and V is TRBV21-1; TRBD2, as called in the table, went unchecked against the DNA. TRBV21-1 is flagged as a pseudogene. The CDR3 extends over 14 amino acids. The CDR3 spells CASSRRLMTDTQYF. In nucleotides, the CDR3 is TGTGCCAGCAGCCGACGACTCATGACGGATACGCAGTATTTT.

J is TRBJ1-5 and V is TRBV19; perhaps TRBD1 as D (6 bases). Trimming took off 4 bases at V and 6 bases at J, with 10 bases between the two ends. The CDR3 extends over 13 amino acids. Germline CDR1 LNHDA, CDR2 SQIVND (reference sequence). CDR3 sequence reads: CASSTTGSQPQHF. CDR3 nucleotide sequence: TGTGCCAGTAGTACAACAGGGAGTCAGCCCCAGCATTTT.

V usage is TRBV9 and J usage is TRBJ2-1; 7 positions agree with TRBD2. The V gene end was trimmed by 5 bases and the J gene end by 5 bases; junction bases not matched to a gene: 16. Germline V lookup: CDR1 SGDLS, CDR2 YYNGEE. This CDR3 is built from 17 residues. In nucleotides, the CDR3 is TGTGCCAGCAGTCCTATGGGTAGGGCTAGCGGAAACAATGAGCAGTTCTTC. As protein: CASSPMGRASGNNEQFF.